This TCR beta chain was identified during a study of CD8+ T cells in alopecia areata. Germline values: CDR1 SGHTA, CDR2 FQGNSA. This CDR3 contains 13 residues. V lost 4 bases to trimming and J lost 3 bases; unmatched junction nucleotides: 3. Following RNA extraction, reverse transcription yielded cDNA that acted as the sequencing template. Clones were sequenced by immunoSEQ multiplex PCR, and TCRdb holds only the in-frame ones, with some missing. Seen here are about 180,000 clones, about 63% observed once, and the top ten hold 14% to 15%. The J gene is TRBJ2-7, the V gene TRBV7-2; TRBD1 matches at 7 bases. The receptor was derived from a human donor with alopecia areata. Source: CD4+ T cells sorted from blood, taken at week 0. The CDR3 here is CASSSRDSYEQYF. CDR3 sequence (DNA): TGTGCCAGCAGCTCCCGGGACAGCTACGAGCAGTACTTC.